A selection of T cell receptor beta chains follows, all from one sample in a study of spatial heterogeneity in lung cancer. A single record per CDR3 protein comes from TCRdb applying MiXCR to the 5' RACE reads. The sample yields over 95,000 distinct CDR3 sequences, about 10% seen once. The sample in question was PBMCs, obtained at follow-up. These receptors were obtained from a female donor with early-stage non-small cell lung cancer. The CDR3 runs from the conserved cysteine through the conserved F or W. Each record gives: D gene, clone size, J gene, CDR3 length, V gene, CDR3 DNA, CDR3 protein. A D gene is named only where the DNA matches it firmly. Not all rows give a size; the values are once, few, many and, for expanded clones, a class.

>NA|NA|TRBJ2-3|15|TRBV4-3
TGCGCCAGCAGCCAAGGTGCGGGGATTGGAGATACGCAGTATTTT
CASSQGAGIGDTQYF
>NA|many|TRBJ2-4|16|TRBV11-3
TGTGCCAGCACTAGCAGTCGTGCTCGAGCCAAAAACATTCAGTACTTC
CASTSSRARAKNIQYF
>NA|NA|TRBJ1-1|18|TRBV5-8
TGTGCCAGCAGTTTAACAGGGCTGGGCCGAATAATAACGACTGAAGCTTTCTTT
CASSLTGLGRIITTEAFF
>TRBD2|few|TRBJ2-1|16|TRBV29-1
TGCAGCGCACGGACTAGCGGGGATCCCTCCTACAATGAGCAGTTCTTC
CSARTSGDPSYNEQFF
>NA|many|TRBJ2-3|14|TRBV5-5
TGTGCCAGCAGCTTGGTCGACGCGCGGGATACGCAGTATTTT
CASSLVDARDTQYF
>TRBD1|few|TRBJ2-3|16|TRBV9
TGTGCCAGCAGCGTAGAGACGGGACAGGGCACAGATACGCAGTATTTT
CASSVETGQGTDTQYF
>NA|NA|TRBJ1-3|16|TRBV12-3/TRBV12-4
TGTGCCAGCAGACCTGAAGGGGGAGCGGCTGGAAACACCATATATTTT
CASRPEGGAAGNTIYF
>TRBD2|many|TRBJ2-7|14|TRBV7-2
TGTGCCAGCAGCTTAGAGGGGCGGGAGATCAAGCAGTACTTC
CASSLEGREIKQYF
>NA|NA|TRBJ2-5|12|TRBV7-2
TGTGCCAGCAGCTTTGAGGTGGAGACCCAGTACTTC
CASSFEVETQYF
>TRBD1|NA|TRBJ1-2|16|TRBV6-2/TRBV6-3
TGTGCCAGCAGTTCCGCCCCGGCAGGGGGTTTTTATGGCTACACCTTC
CASSSAPAGGFYGYTF
>NA|NA|TRBJ2-1|15|TRBV5-6
TGTGCCAGCACCTTCAGACGGGCCTCCTACAATGAGCAGTTCTTC
CASTFRRASYNEQFF
>NA|NA|TRBJ2-1|12|TRBV6-6
TGTGCCACCCTCACTGGCCTCGGGGAGCAGTTCTTC
CATLTGLGEQFF
>TRBD2|few|TRBJ2-3|15|TRBV2
TGTGCCAGCACCCCTCAGGGACTATTCACAGATACGCAGTATTTT
CASTPQGLFTDTQYF
>NA|many|TRBJ1-1|13|TRBV7-8
TGTGCCAGCAGCTTATATGAGGGGTTTGAAGCTTTCTTT
CASSLYEGFEAFF
>TRBD1|many|TRBJ2-5|15|TRBV14
TGTGCCAGCAGCCTGGGACAGGGGAGGCAAGAGACCCAGTACTTC
CASSLGQGRQETQYF
>NA|few|TRBJ2-7|13|TRBV19
TGTGCCAGTAGAGAAGGCGGGAAGTACGAGCAGTACTTC
CASREGGKYEQYF
>NA|many|TRBJ2-7|13|TRBV3-1
TGTGCCAGCAGCCAAGGGGGAGTGGACGAGCAGTACTTC
CASSQGGVDEQYF
>NA|few|TRBJ2-7|13|TRBV20-1
TGCAGTGCTTTCCACCGGGACCCCATGGTGCAGTACTTC
CSAFHRDPMVQYF
>NA|few|TRBJ2-2|16|TRBV10-1
TGCGCCAGCAGTGAGTTCCGGGCCCCGGCCACCGGGGAGCTGTTTTTT
CASSEFRAPATGELFF
>NA|many|TRBJ1-4|14|TRBV2
TGTGCCAGCAGTCTCATTGCAACTAATGAAAAACTGTTTTTT
CASSLIATNEKLFF
>NA|few|TRBJ1-3|18|TRBV5-6
TGTGCCAGCAGCTTGAAGAGAGGCAGGGAGGCGGCTGGAAACACCATATATTTT
CASSLKRGREAAGNTIYF
>NA|NA|TRBJ1-2|13|TRBV7-2
TGTGCCAGCAGCGACGTAATTAACTATGGCTACACCTTC
CASSDVINYGYTF
>NA|NA|TRBJ1-1|11|TRBV19
TGTGCCAGTAGTCTCCGCCTTGAAGCTTTCTTT
CASSLRLEAFF
>NA|NA|TRBJ2-5|15|TRBV9
TGTGCCAGCAGCGTAAAACCCCATTTCCAAGAGACCCAGTACTTC
CASSVKPHFQETQYF
>TRBD2|few|TRBJ2-3|14|TRBV20-1
TGCAGTGCTCCTATAGCGGGAAGGCCAGATACGCAGTATTTT
CSAPIAGRPDTQYF
>NA|many|TRBJ1-1|13|TRBV20-1
TGCAGTGCTAGAGGCTGGGGCAACACTGAAGCTTTCTTT
CSARGWGNTEAFF
>NA|few|TRBJ1-3|12|TRBV7-9
TGTGCCAGCAGCTCTACTTCAAACACCATATATTTT
CASSSTSNTIYF
>TRBD2|NA|TRBJ2-3|18|TRBV3-1
TGTGCCAGCAGCCGAGGGACTAGCGGGACGAAACGCACAGATACGCAGTATTTT
CASSRGTSGTKRTDTQYF
>NA|many|TRBJ1-5|17|TRBV7-8
TGTGCCAGCAGCTTATCACTCGGCATCTTTAGCAATCAGCCCCAGCATTTT
CASSLSLGIFSNQPQHF
>TRBD2|many|TRBJ2-1|16|TRBV11-3
TGTGCCAGCAGCTCGAGGACTAGCGGGAGTCCCAATGAGCAGTTCTTC
CASSSRTSGSPNEQFF
>NA|few|TRBJ1-6|15|TRBV2
TGTGCCAGCAGTGAACAGCAGCACTATAATTCACCCCTCCACTTT
CASSEQQHYNSPLHF
>NA|NA|TRBJ1-5|14|TRBV5-6
TGTGCCAGCGGAGTCCGGATCGGCAATCAGCCCCAGCATTTT
CASGVRIGNQPQHF
>TRBD2|few|TRBJ2-3|16|TRBV5-5
TGTGCCAGCAGCGGTACTAGCGGGAGGGACACAGATACGCAGTATTTT
CASSGTSGRDTDTQYF
>TRBD1|NA|TRBJ1-6|18|TRBV11-2
TGTGCCAGCCGCACCGGGACAGGGGGCGCCCCCTATAATTCACCCCTCCACTTT
CASRTGTGGAPYNSPLHF
>TRBD2|many|TRBJ2-3|15|TRBV7-9
TGTGCCAGCAGGAGGACTAGCGGAAGCACAGATACGCAGTATTTT
CASRRTSGSTDTQYF
>TRBD1|NA|TRBJ2-4|12|TRBV29-1
TGCAGGGATCCGGGACAGGGAAACATTCAGTACTTC
CRDPGQGNIQYF
>NA|many|TRBJ2-3|12|TRBV27
TGTGCCAGCAGTTTATCCAACGTCGCGCAGTATTTT
CASSLSNVAQYF
>NA|few|TRBJ1-2|15|TRBV19
TGTGCCAGTAGTATGACTTTGACGGCTAACTATGGCTACACCTTC
CASSMTLTANYGYTF
>NA|NA|TRBJ2-1|14|TRBV2
TGTGCCAGCAGAAGGAGGGCCTTCGATAATGAGCAGTTCTTC
CASRRRAFDNEQFF
>NA|many|TRBJ1-2|14|TRBV7-9
TGTGCCAGCAGCATAAACAGAGCTAACTATGGCTACACCTTC
CASSINRANYGYTF
>NA|many|TRBJ2-5|17|TRBV24-1
TGTGCCACCAGTGATCGGGTTGGCGGGGCCTCGCAAGAGACCCAGTACTTC
CATSDRVGGASQETQYF
>TRBD1|NA|TRBJ2-5|15|TRBV4-1
TGCGCCAGCAGCCAATTGGGGACAGTCCAAGAGACCCAGTACTTC
CASSQLGTVQETQYF
>NA|few|TRBJ2-1|14|TRBV29-1
TGCAGCGTTGAAGCCACCAATGCTGGCAATGAGCAGTTCTTC
CSVEATNAGNEQFF
>NA|NA|TRBJ1-1|14|TRBV5-1
TGCGCCAGCAGCCCAGACCCCACGAACACTGAAGCTTTCTTT
CASSPDPTNTEAFF
>TRBD1|NA|TRBJ1-5|15|TRBV12-3/TRBV12-4
TGTGCCAGCAGCATTGGGACAGGGCACGCTCAGCCCCAGCATTTT
CASSIGTGHAQPQHF
>NA|NA|TRBJ2-1|13|TRBV12-3/TRBV12-4
TGTGCCAGCAGTAACCGGGACTACAATGAGCAGTTCTTC
CASSNRDYNEQFF
>TRBD1|NA|TRBJ2-7|13|TRBV19
TGTGCCAGCCAAGGGACAGGCGCCTACGAGCAGTACTTC
CASQGTGAYEQYF
>TRBD2|NA|TRBJ2-7|14|TRBV24-1
TGTGCCACCAGTGACCCTAGCGGAAACTACGAGCAGTACTTC
CATSDPSGNYEQYF
>NA|NA|TRBJ2-7|14|TRBV28
TGTGCCAGCAGAACCGGGACCCTTCGTTACGAGCAGTACTTC
CASRTGTLRYEQYF
>NA|NA|TRBJ1-3|15|TRBV2
TGTGCCAGCAGTGATTATGCGGCTGCTGGAAACACCATATATTTT
CASSDYAAAGNTIYF
>TRBD2|NA|TRBJ2-1|16|TRBV5-1
TGCGCCAGCAGCATGGGGACTAGCGGGAGTCTGGATGAGCAGTTCTTC
CASSMGTSGSLDEQFF
>NA|NA|TRBJ1-5|16|TRBV19
TGTGCCAGTAGTATCTTGGGGGGCCGGGGCAATCAGCCCCAGCATTTT
CASSILGGRGNQPQHF
>TRBD2|NA|TRBJ2-7|15|TRBV28
TGTGCCAGCAGTCTCTCAAGCGGGAGTACCTACGAGCAGTACTTC
CASSLSSGSTYEQYF
>NA|NA|TRBJ2-2|16|TRBV21-1
TGTGCCAGCAGCAATAGGCTAGCCACCAACACCGGGGAGCTGTTTTTT
CASSNRLATNTGELFF
>NA|NA|TRBJ2-1|17|TRBV4-1
TGCGCCAGCAGCCAAGATATGGGAGAAGGCACCTACAATGAGCAGTTCTTC
CASSQDMGEGTYNEQFF
>NA|many|TRBJ1-5|13|TRBV19
TGTGCCAGTAGGGCCAGGGGCAATCAGCCCCAGCATTTT
CASRARGNQPQHF
>NA|few|TRBJ2-6|18|TRBV11-2
TGTGCCAGCAGCTCGTTGGACAGTTACCTCTCTGGGGCCAACGTCCTGACTTTC
CASSSLDSYLSGANVLTF
>TRBD2|NA|TRBJ2-5|14|TRBV7-2
TGTGCCAGCAGCTTAACGGGGACTAAAGAGACCCAGTACTTC
CASSLTGTKETQYF